The sequence of this T cell receptor (beta chain) was determined in a study of CD8 T cells in ankylosing spondylitis. Notes on the study in general: Disease-linked clones bore a CD8+ phenotype and were relatively rare in peripheral blood. Roughly eight highly homologous variants made up a TCR beta motif that seemed to typify ankylosing spondylitis blood. Some motif variants had been reported before (in reactive arthritis synovial fluid and blood). Researchers reportedly found disease-linked clones significantly enriched in matched ankylosing spondylitis synovial fluid.

Using quantitative 5'-RACE with molecular barcodes, the authors made TCR beta libraries. From the 5' RACE reads, TCRdb called clonotypes with MiXCR, one entry per CDR3 protein. The data show 450,000 to 550,000 distinct CDR3 sequences, roughly 5.3% seen once. This clonotype has more than one count but fewer than ten. Antigen unknown. The CDR3 spans 13 residues. Looked up from germline, CDR1 is SGHRS and CDR2 is YFSETQ. With 3 bases removed from V and 3 bases from J, the gap between germline ends came to 9 bases. The sequence was obtained from a male donor with ankylosing spondylitis. The chain combines TRBV5-1 with TRBJ1-1; D uncertain. Sequencing was carried out using blood, either unsorted or a sorted T cell fraction (not recorded which). The CDR3 is CASSSSWDTEAFF. The DNA of the CDR3 is TGCGCCAGCAGCTCCAGTTGGGACACTGAAGCTTTCTTT.